These T cell receptor beta chains were read from a single sample in a study of blood T cell repertoires in COVID-19. Sequencing was performed with immunoSEQ multiplex PCR; in TCRdb, only in-frame clones are kept and a portion is missing. The data contain approximately 210,000 clones, approximately 80% of them singletons. Sequencing was carried out using peripheral blood. These TCRs come from a man aged 55 to 69 with COVID-19, enrolled during active disease. Each CDR3 is given with its conserved first and last residue. D genes are given only for firm matches. A clone size is listed for some rows: how often the clone was seen (once, few, many), or a class if it is expanded.

D,V,size,J,CDR3,DNA
TRBD1,TRBV6-5,-,TRBJ2-2,CASSVDRVTGELFF,TGTGCCAGCAGCGTAGACAGGGTCACCGGGGAGCTGTTTTTT
-,TRBV6-5,-,TRBJ2-7,CASSIRESAYEQYF,TGTGCCAGCAGTATTCGGGAGAGCGCCTACGAGCAGTACTTC
TRBD1,TRBV7-6,-,TRBJ2-5,CASSLAIGTGGAGQYF,TGTGCCAGCAGCTTAGCGATAGGGACAGGGGGCGCGGGGCAGTACTTC
-,TRBV9,-,TRBJ2-2,CASSTRGQYTGELFF,TGTGCCAGCAGCACAAGAGGACAGTACACCGGGGAGCTGTTTTTT
-,TRBV10-1,once,TRBJ1-2,CASSESTTGKGYTF,TGCGCCAGCAGTGAGTCGACGACAGGAAAGGGCTACACCTTC
TRBD1,TRBV5-1,-,TRBJ1-6,CASSLRTGGNSPLHF,TGCGCCAGCAGCTTGCGGACAGGGGGCAATTCACCCCTCCACTTT
-,TRBV27,-,TRBJ1-5,CASGVGGSNQPQHF,TGTGCCAGCGGAGTAGGGGGAAGTAATCAGCCCCAGCATTTT
TRBD1,TRBV7-9,-,TRBJ1-2,CASSYPRTGEGYGYTF,TGTGCCAGCAGCTACCCCCGGACAGGGGAGGGATATGGCTACACCTTC
TRBD1,TRBV29-1,-,TRBJ2-5,CSVKSGTGREETQYF,TGCAGCGTCAAAAGCGGGACAGGGAGGGAGGAGACCCAGTACTTC
-,TRBV27,-,TRBJ1-1,CASSFGTVGGTEAFF,TGTGCCAGCAGTTTTGGAACAGTTGGGGGGACTGAAGCTTTCTTT
TRBD1,TRBV9,-,TRBJ1-2,CASSVESGGGYYGYTF,TGTGCCAGCAGCGTAGAGTCAGGGGGCGGTTACTATGGCTACACCTTC
-,TRBV28,-,TRBJ1-1,CASMTGEVEAFF,TGTGCCAGCATGACCGGTGAGGTTGAAGCTTTCTTT
-,TRBV5-6,-,TRBJ1-4,CASSLAGGGEKLFF,TGTGCCAGCAGCTTGGCGGGAGGAGGGGAAAAACTGTTTTTT
-,TRBV11-3,-,TRBJ2-3,CASSRGGTDTQYF,TGTGCCAGCAGCCGCGGCGGAACAGATACGCAGTATTTT
-,TRBV3-1/TRBV3-2,-,TRBJ2-7,CASSLAAASSYEQYF,TGTGCCAGCAGCCTCGCAGCGGCTAGCTCCTACGAGCAGTACTTC
-,TRBV29-1,few,TRBJ1-1,CSVARNTEAFF,TGCAGCGTTGCCAGGAACACTGAAGCTTTCTTT
-,TRBV10-2,-,TRBJ1-2,CASSPQGGGYTF,TGCGCCAGCAGTCCTCAGGGAGGCGGCTACACCTTC
-,TRBV15,-,TRBJ2-5,CATSQGYQETQYF,TGTGCCACCAGTCAGGGGTACCAAGAGACCCAGTACTTC
-,TRBV2,-,TRBJ1-5,CASSDSRGWEGAQHF,TGTGCCAGCAGTGACTCCCGTGGGTGGGAGGGGGCCCAGCATTTT
-,TRBV5-1,-,TRBJ1-6,CASSLGTGNRGSPLHF,TGCGCCAGCAGCTTGGGTACAGGGAATCGAGGTTCACCCCTCCACTTT
-,TRBV6-4,-,TRBJ1-1,CASRRDTEAFF,TGTGCCAGCCGCAGGGACACTGAAGCTTTCTTT
-,TRBV30,-,TRBJ2-7,CAWSVGGSYEQYF,TGTGCCTGGAGTGTCGGGGGCTCCTACGAGCAGTACTTC
TRBD1,TRBV2,-,TRBJ1-4,CASSAGGQGWEKLFF,TGTGCCAGCAGTGCGGGGGGACAGGGTTGGGAAAAACTGTTTTTT
TRBD1,TRBV14,-,TRBJ1-6,CASSQDRGTPLHF,TGTGCCAGCAGCCAGGACAGGGGTACACCCCTCCACTTT